This is a list of T cell receptor beta chains from one sample in a study of post-analysis software for immune sequencing data. A single record per CDR3 protein comes from TCRdb applying MiXCR to the PCR reads. Among 700,000 to 900,000 distinct CDR3 sequences listed, 35% to 55% were seen once. The sequenced sample was blood. These receptors all stem from a girl aged 10-17 years with multiple sclerosis. CDR3s include the opening cysteine and the closing phenylalanine or tryptophan. The order of the fields is V gene, D gene, clone size, J gene, CDR3 DNA, CDR3 protein. A D gene is named only where the DNA matches it firmly. Clone size appears in some rows only: once, few, many, or a class for an expanded clone.

>TRBV18|NA|once|TRBJ1-5
TGTGCCAGCTCACAAGGACAGAGCAATCAGCCCCAGCATTTT
CASSQGQSNQPQHF
>TRBV7-9|TRBD2|NA|TRBJ2-1
TGTGCCAGCAGCTTAGGAGGACTAGCGGGAGACACCTACAATGAGCAGTTCTTC
CASSLGGLAGDTYNEQFF
>TRBV20-1|NA|NA|TRBJ1-2
TGCAGTGCTAGTGGGACAAAAACAGGGACTGGTGGCTACACCTTC
CSASGTKTGTGGYTF
>TRBV28|TRBD2|once|TRBJ2-5
TGTGCCAGCAGTTTAGGGCTAGCGGGCGATCAAGAGACCCAGTACTTC
CASSLGLAGDQETQYF
>TRBV12-5|TRBD1|NA|TRBJ1-2
TGTGCTAGTGGTTTAGGGACAGGGGACTATGGCTACACCTTC
CASGLGTGDYGYTF
>TRBV6-2/TRBV6-3|TRBD1|few|TRBJ2-7
TGTGCCAGCAGCTCGGACAGGGGACACGAGCAGTACTTC
CASSSDRGHEQYF
>TRBV12-3/TRBV12-4|TRBD2|NA|TRBJ2-1
TGTGCCAGCAGGGGACTATCCAATTACAATGAGCAGTTCTTC
CASRGLSNYNEQFF
>TRBV20-1|NA|few|TRBJ2-7
TGCAGTGCTAGAGCTGCCAGGGGTTTTGGGTACGAGCAGTACTTC
CSARAARGFGYEQYF
>TRBV2|NA|NA|TRBJ2-7
TGTGCCAGCAGTGAAACCCTCCAGCAGTACTTC
CASSETLQQYF
>TRBV20-1|TRBD2|NA|TRBJ2-1
TGCAGTGCTAGAGATTATCCGGGACTAGCGGGACCTGCCTCCTACAATGAGCAGTTCTTC
CSARDYPGLAGPASYNEQFF
>TRBV9|TRBD2|NA|TRBJ2-1
TGTGCCAGCAGCGTAGGCGGGAGGGTCTACAATGAGCAGTTCTTC
CASSVGGRVYNEQFF
>TRBV5-1|NA|NA|TRBJ1-2
TGCGCCAGCAGCTTGAGGCCGAACTATGGCTACACCTTC
CASSLRPNYGYTF
>TRBV27|NA|NA|TRBJ1-5
TGTGCCAGCAGTTTAGTCGGGGCTTGGAATCAGCCCCAGCATTTT
CASSLVGAWNQPQHF
>TRBV6-5|NA|few|TRBJ2-2
TGTGCCAGCAGGACCACTAGCCAGAACACCGGGGAGCTGTTTTTT
CASRTTSQNTGELFF
>TRBV5-5|NA|NA|TRBJ1-2
TGTGCCAGCAGCGGGACATCTCGGGGGGCCTTACCTTATGGCTACACCTTC
CASSGTSRGALPYGYTF
>TRBV6-1|NA|NA|TRBJ2-5
TGTGCCAGCAGTGAAGGACACCTCGGAGAGACCCAGTACTTC
CASSEGHLGETQYF
>TRBV7-9|TRBD1|NA|TRBJ2-1
TGTGCCAGCAGCCCCCGGGACAGGGGGATTAATGAGCAGTTCTTC
CASSPRDRGINEQFF
>TRBV12-3/TRBV12-4|NA|NA|TRBJ1-6
TGTGCCAGCACGCCCGGCTATAATTCACCCCTCCACTTT
CASTPGYNSPLHF
>TRBV11-2|NA|NA|TRBJ2-5
TGTGCCAGCAGCTTAGGGGGCAGGGGAACGGGAGAGACCCAGTACTTC
CASSLGGRGTGETQYF
>TRBV29-1|NA|NA|TRBJ2-1
TGCAGCGTTGAAGTTACTAACTACAATGAGCAGTTCTTC
CSVEVTNYNEQFF
>TRBV7-3|NA|NA|TRBJ1-1
TGTGCCAGCAGCTCCGCCGGCAGTCCCTTAGCTTTCTTT
CASSSAGSPLAFF
>TRBV27|NA|NA|TRBJ2-7
TGTGCCAGCAGTTTGGCAGGGGTCCTTTACGAGCAGTACTTC
CASSLAGVLYEQYF
>TRBV27|TRBD2|NA|TRBJ2-1
TGTGCCAGCAGTTACGGGAGGGCCCCCAATGAGCAGTTCTTC
CASSYGRAPNEQFF
>TRBV20-1|NA|few|TRBJ1-4
TGCAGTGCTAGCCGACTCCGGCGGAATGAAAAACTGTTTTTT
CSASRLRRNEKLFF
>TRBV29-1|TRBD2|few|TRBJ2-1
TGCAGCGGGACACCTCTAGCGGGAGGGGGATATGAGCAGTTCTTC
CSGTPLAGGGYEQFF
>TRBV10-3|TRBD1|NA|TRBJ2-4
TGTGCCATCAGTGAGGGGACAGGGGTAGCCAAAAACATTCAGTACTTC
CAISEGTGVAKNIQYF
>TRBV4-1|TRBD1|NA|TRBJ2-6
TGCGCCAGCAGCCACCCGGGACAGGGTCCTAACGTCCTGACTTTC
CASSHPGQGPNVLTF
>TRBV20-1|TRBD2|NA|TRBJ2-1
TGCAGTGCCTTAGGACTAGCGGGAGGGCCGGGTGGAAGGAATGAGCAGTTCTTC
CSALGLAGGPGGRNEQFF
>TRBV20-1|NA|NA|TRBJ2-3
TGCAGTGCTAGAATCCCGCCGGGTGATACGCAGTATTTT
CSARIPPGDTQYF
>TRBV9|NA|NA|TRBJ1-1
TGTGCCAGCAGCGCTCAAAGGGTGGGCGGCACTGAAGCTTTCTTT
CASSAQRVGGTEAFF
>TRBV24-1|NA|NA|TRBJ2-1
TGTGCCACCAGTGACCGGGACGTTAAATCCTACAATGAGCAGTTCTTC
CATSDRDVKSYNEQFF
>TRBV12-3/TRBV12-4|TRBD1|NA|TRBJ2-7
TGTGCCAGCAGTCCGGGAGGGACAGGGGGCTTTCACTCCTACGAGCAGTACTTC
CASSPGGTGGFHSYEQYF
>TRBV20-1|TRBD2|few|TRBJ2-1
TGCAGTGCTATCGGACTAGCGGGAGTTAATGAGCAGTTCTTC
CSAIGLAGVNEQFF
>TRBV12-3/TRBV12-4|NA|few|TRBJ2-3
TGTGCCAGCACCCTAGACACAGATACGCAGTATTTT
CASTLDTDTQYF
>TRBV3-1|NA|NA|TRBJ2-1
TGTGCCAGCAGCCAAGCCGGCAGAAGGGGTGAGCAGTTCTTC
CASSQAGRRGEQFF
>TRBV15|NA|NA|TRBJ1-5
TGTGCCACCAGCATCTCCCGGGACAGCAATCAGCCCCAGCATTTT
CATSISRDSNQPQHF
>TRBV5-6|NA|NA|TRBJ2-7
TGTGCCAGCAGCCCCCGGATACAGTTAAATGAGCAGTACTTC
CASSPRIQLNEQYF
>TRBV12-3/TRBV12-4|NA|NA|TRBJ1-2
TGTGCCGGCAGTTTGCGGGTGGCCTATGGCTACACCTTC
CAGSLRVAYGYTF